This T cell receptor (beta chain) was identified during a study of blood T cell repertoires in COVID-19 (dated by TCRdb to 2018 to 2020). Study-level background: Samples from collaborators originated in the United States, Italy and Spain and spanned both the acute and convalescent phases of COVID-19. The material from the prospective study consisted of cDNA or gDNA derived from T cells, B-cell-depleted T cells, or PBMCs. The dataset comprised deeply sampled blood TCRbeta repertoires from subjects exposed to, actively infected with, or recovered from COVID-19. The repertoires were released in a freely available public database meant as a resource for research on the immune response to SARS-CoV-2. Samples were obtained from the ongoing ImmuneRACE study (first 160 participants) and from about 1,300 subjects provided by 6 global collaborators. Nearly every sample came with metadata listing a de-identified subject ID, COVID-19 status, age in years and sex. Where HLA class I and class II types were available, the types were taken from metadata supplied by the sample provider, not from assay-based typing.

General conclusions and limits of the study: The amount of clinical and demographic metadata varied by source and participant and was provided uncurated.

The germline V gene provides CDR1 WSHSY and CDR2 SAAADI. At the junction V is shortened by 7 bases and J by 5 bases; bases outside the gene matches: 6. Measured from the cysteine to the phenylalanine, the CDR3 is 15 residues long. Left in the record is the CDR3 DNA by itself, 45 bases read in frame from the first base. The immunoSEQ Assay, a bias-controlled multiplex PCR, was used to amplify TCRbeta CDR3 regions from genomic DNA. As for the authors' bioinformatics: The number of nucleated cells in each sample was estimated from the amplification of reference gene primers within the assay. Sequence reads were collapsed and filtered to measure the absolute abundance of every unique TCRbeta CDR3 rearrangement. For each sample, productive Simpson clonality was calculated by taking the square root of Simpson's diversity index across productive rearrangements. TCRdb re-hosts the immuneACCESS table, in-frame sequences only. Its copies lack some clones; in the studies checked, an unresolved V gene accounts for under half of them, and the cause for the rest is not known. V, J and clone size derive from that table, while D and trimming were established from the DNA sequence. For this sample the table gives about 220,000 clones, of which 82% were detected only once. The ten largest clonotypes hold 3.5% to 4% of the sample.

Concerning this clone: The target of this receptor is not known. Qualities for individual bases were not recorded, and no much larger clone is one base off.

Whole blood was collected in K2EDTA tubes by collaborating institutions according to the institutions' own protocols. Collaborator samples were shipped for TCRbeta analysis as frozen whole blood, isolated PBMCs, or DNA extracted from either sample type. Sequenced input: peripheral blood. The chain is encoded by TRBV10-2 joined to TRBJ2-1, with TRBD2 matching 12 junction bases. The TCR was taken from a woman over 75 with acute or convalescent COVID-19. The CDR3 protein: CASMKTSGGHNEQFF. The DNA is TGCGCCAGCATGAAGACTAGCGGGGGCCACAATGAGCAGTTCTTC.